What follows are 13 T cell receptor beta chains derived from one specimen sequenced in a study of cytomegalovirus exposure and HLA in healthy donors. In the PCR, 60 Vbeta and 13 Jbeta primers were used. Generated by immunoSEQ multiplex PCR, the TCRdb table keeps only in-frame clones and is missing some. This table has about 160,000 clones, 77% appearing once. What was sequenced was PBMCs. These receptors all come from a man over 45 in good health and CMV-seropositive.

The chain has TRBV11-3 and TRBJ1-2; D ambiguous. Germline V gene data show CDR1 as SGHNT and CDR2 as YENEEA. CDR3 length: 12 residues. Trimming took off 5 bases at V and 8 bases at J, with 12 bases between the two ends. Here the CDR3 DNA reads TGTGCCAGCAGCCAAGAGGGTTGGGGCTACACCTTC. Its protein is CASSQEGWGYTF.

V and J are TRBV4-3 and TRBJ1-1; D might be TRBD1 (6 bases). The CDR3 length is 13 residues. V was pared by 4 bases and J by 6 bases, with 12 bases between. Germline V gene sequence: CDR1 LGHNA, CDR2 YSLEER. CDR3 in amino acids: CASSRRGGAEAFF. The CDR3 DNA sequence: TGCGCCAGCAGCCGGAGGGGGGGGGCTGAAGCTTTCTTT.

The gene calls are TRBV2 and TRBJ1-2; no definite D call. CDR1 and CDR2 from the germline V gene are SNHLY and FYNNEI. CDR3 length: 13 amino acids. Between the trimmed V and J ends, which lost 3 bases and 3 bases, there was a span of 8 bases. CDR3 region: CASSDQDYYGYTF. CDR3 in DNA: TGTGCCAGCAGTGATCAGGACTACTATGGCTACACCTTC.

This clone was observed once. This rearrangement joins TRBV27 to TRBJ1-1, with 8 bases lining up with TRBD1. Germline lookup yields CDR1 MNHEY and CDR2 SMNVEV (reference sequence). The CDR3 is 17 residues long. The V gene end was trimmed by 0 bases and the J gene end by 3 bases; junction bases not matched to a gene: 9. The CDR3 coding sequence is TGTGCCAGCAGTTTATCCCTTTACAGGGGGGGGGACACTGAAGCTTTCTTT. Protein sequence: CASSLSLYRGGDTEAFF.

The rearrangement links TRBV6-1 to TRBJ2-2; D is ambiguous. V was trimmed by 6 bases and J by 3 bases, leaving 5 bases between them. The CDR3 spans 12 residues. The germline CDR1 and CDR2 sequences are MNHNS and SASEGT. The CDR3, as DNA: TGTGCCAGCAGGAGAGACACCGGGGAGCTGTTTTTT. This encodes CASRRDTGELFF.

This clone occurred once. This chain joins TRBV4-3 and TRBJ1-4; 9 bases line up with TRBD1. Germline CDR1 reads LGHNA; CDR2 reads YSLEER. The CDR3 runs to 16 residues. The junction had 5 bases not matched to a gene; V was cut back by 0 bases and J by 6 bases. The CDR3 DNA reads as TGCGCCAGCAGCCAAGATCGAGGACAGGGGTATGAAAAACTGTTTTTT. It is translated as CASSQDRGQGYEKLFF.

CDR3 protein: CASRLTGVAPEKLFF. The CDR3, as DNA: TGTGCCAGCAGACTTACAGGGGTTGCTCCCGAAAAACTGTTTTTT. The V gene is TRBV2, the J gene TRBJ1-4; 7 nucleotides agree with TRBD1. Germline lookup yields CDR1 SNHLY and CDR2 FYNNEI. There are 15 residues in the CDR3. With 6 bases clipped from V and 8 bases from J, the junction kept 12 bases outside the gene matches.

Concerning this clone itself: This specimen includes other DNA sequences encoding the same CDR3. The V call is TRBV7-2, the J call TRBJ2-7; D might be TRBD2 (5 bases). Germline-derived CDR1 and CDR2 are SGHTA and FQGNSA. V was cut by 1 base and J by 4 bases, with 11 bases left in between. CDR3 size: 14 residues. The CDR3 reads CASSLGTGRYEQYF. CDR3 bases: TGTGCCAGCAGCTTAGGGACTGGACGGTACGAGCAGTACTTC.

The chain links TRBV5-1 to TRBJ1-3, with D maybe TRBD1 (6 bases). The V gene's germline CDR1 is SGHRS and CDR2 YFSETQ. The CDR3 has 18 residues. The V and J ends lost 4 bases and 3 bases respectively, with 23 bases between them. The chain's CDR3 is CASSRLWGPNLFGNTIYF. CDR3 nucleotides: TGCGCCAGCAGCCGTCTCTGGGGGCCCAATTTGTTTGGAAACACCATATATTTT.

The chain combines TRBV6-5 with TRBJ1-1, with D perhaps matching TRBD1 (5 bases). V dropped 0 bases and J dropped 11 bases, with 13 bases sitting between them. CDR3 length: 13 residues. Germline V gives CDR1 MNHEY, CDR2 SVGAGI. The CDR3: CASSYSGRGEAFF. The DNA for the CDR3 is TGTGCCAGCAGTTACTCGGGCCGGGGGGAGGCTTTCTTT.

This clone has just a few counts. This rearrangement joins TRBV4-1 to TRBJ2-1; 7 positions agree with TRBD2. In germline, CDR1 is MGHRA, CDR2 YSYEKL. V shed 3 bases, J shed 4 bases, and the junction held 6 bases outside the gene matches. The CDR3 has 15 amino acids. CDR3: CASSHGGGGYNEQFF. The CDR3 nucleotides read TGCGCCAGCAGCCACGGTGGGGGAGGGTACAATGAGCAGTTCTTC.

This clone occurred once. The V call is TRBV11-2, the J call TRBJ2-7, with TRBD2 matching 9 bases. V lost 2 bases and J lost 2; bases outside the gene matches: 7. Looked up from germline, CDR1 is SGHAT and CDR2 is FQNNGV. The CDR3 is 16 amino acids. The CDR3: CASSLIRLAGTYEQYF. The DNA for the CDR3 is TGTGCCAGCAGCTTAATACGGCTAGCGGGGACCTACGAGCAGTACTTC.

This sequence joins TRBV21-1 and TRBJ2-4; the DNA was not used to check the table's D call, TRBD1. TRBV21-1 is recorded as a pseudogene. The length of the CDR3 is 17 residues. CDR3 nucleotides: TGTGCCAGCACCACAAAGAGGAACAGGGTGGTCAAAAACATTCAGTACTTC. Translated, it gives CASTTKRNRVVKNIQYF.